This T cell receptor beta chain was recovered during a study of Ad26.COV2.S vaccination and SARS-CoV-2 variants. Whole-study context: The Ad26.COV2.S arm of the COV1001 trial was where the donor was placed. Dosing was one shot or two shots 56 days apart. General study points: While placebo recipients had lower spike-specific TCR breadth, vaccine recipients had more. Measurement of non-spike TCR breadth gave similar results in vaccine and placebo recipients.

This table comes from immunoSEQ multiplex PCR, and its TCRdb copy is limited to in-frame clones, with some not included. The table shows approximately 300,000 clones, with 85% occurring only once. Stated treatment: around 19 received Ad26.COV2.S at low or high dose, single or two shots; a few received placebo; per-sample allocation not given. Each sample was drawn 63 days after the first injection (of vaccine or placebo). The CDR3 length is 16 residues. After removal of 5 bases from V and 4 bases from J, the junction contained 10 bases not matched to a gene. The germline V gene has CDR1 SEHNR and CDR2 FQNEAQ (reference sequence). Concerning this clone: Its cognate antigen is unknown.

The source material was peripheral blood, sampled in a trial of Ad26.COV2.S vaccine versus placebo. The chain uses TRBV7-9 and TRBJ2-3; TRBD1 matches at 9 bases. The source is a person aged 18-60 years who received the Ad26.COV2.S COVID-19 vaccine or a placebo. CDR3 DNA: TGTGCCAGCAGCCCATCTGCCGGGACAGGGCCAGATACGCAGTATTTT. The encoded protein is CASSPSAGTGPDTQYF.